This T cell receptor beta chain derives from a study of cytomegalovirus exposure and HLA in healthy donors. Regarding the study as a whole: Among TCR beta chains of equal frequency, HLA-associated ones were more clonally expanded in a later analysis. A prior analysis recorded that most TCR beta V segments were productive about 87% or about 30% of the time.

Comments on this clone: As yet, its antigen is unknown.

The PCR was carried out with 60 Vbeta primers and 13 Jbeta primers. Assay: immunoSEQ multiplex PCR; the TCRdb copy retains only in-frame clones and omits some. The sample holds roughly 92,000 clones, over 70% seen once. Material for sequencing was PBMCs. This clonotype originated in a woman aged 45-65 years in good health and CMV-seropositive.

The CDR3 loop is CASSLDGFEQYF. Here the CDR3 DNA reads TGCGCCAGCAGCTTGGATGGCTTCGAGCAGTACTTC. J is TRBJ2-7 and V is TRBV5-1, with no clear D. From germline, CDR1 is SGHRS and CDR2 YFSETQ. CDR3 size: 12 residues. With 0 bases removed from V and 6 bases from J, the gap between germline ends came to 7 bases.